This entry features one T cell receptor (beta chain) sequence. Assay: immunoSEQ multiplex PCR; the TCRdb copy retains only in-frame clones and omits some. The sample holds 95,000 to 120,000 clones; about 88% are singletons and the top ten take roughly 2.3%. The sample belongs to a study of blood T cell repertoires in COVID-19. The CDR3 length is 15 residues. From germline, CDR1 is SGHTA and CDR2 FQGTGA. The V and J ends lost 5 bases and 4 bases, in that order; junction bases with no gene match: 7. Sequencing was performed on peripheral blood. The origin of this receptor is a human donor in a cohort sampled during active COVID-19. The genes are TRBV7-3 and TRBJ2-1; TRBD2 aligns across 8 bases. In DNA, the CDR3 is TGTGCCAGCAGCGCGCAGCGGGAGAGGTACAATGAGCAGTTCTTC. This encodes CASSAQRERYNEQFF.